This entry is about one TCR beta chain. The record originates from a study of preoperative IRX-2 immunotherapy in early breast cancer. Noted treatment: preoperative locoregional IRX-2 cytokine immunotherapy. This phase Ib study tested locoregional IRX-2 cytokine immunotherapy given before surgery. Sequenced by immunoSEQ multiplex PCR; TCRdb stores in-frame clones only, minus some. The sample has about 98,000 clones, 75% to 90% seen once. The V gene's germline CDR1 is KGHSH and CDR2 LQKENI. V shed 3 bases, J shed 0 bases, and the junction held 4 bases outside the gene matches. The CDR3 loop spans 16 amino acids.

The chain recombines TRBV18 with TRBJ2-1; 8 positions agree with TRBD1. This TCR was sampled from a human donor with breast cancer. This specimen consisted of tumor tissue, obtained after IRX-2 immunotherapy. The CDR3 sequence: CASSPGTGYSYNEQFF. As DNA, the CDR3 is TGTGCCAGCTCACCCGGGACAGGATACTCCTACAATGAGCAGTTCTTC.